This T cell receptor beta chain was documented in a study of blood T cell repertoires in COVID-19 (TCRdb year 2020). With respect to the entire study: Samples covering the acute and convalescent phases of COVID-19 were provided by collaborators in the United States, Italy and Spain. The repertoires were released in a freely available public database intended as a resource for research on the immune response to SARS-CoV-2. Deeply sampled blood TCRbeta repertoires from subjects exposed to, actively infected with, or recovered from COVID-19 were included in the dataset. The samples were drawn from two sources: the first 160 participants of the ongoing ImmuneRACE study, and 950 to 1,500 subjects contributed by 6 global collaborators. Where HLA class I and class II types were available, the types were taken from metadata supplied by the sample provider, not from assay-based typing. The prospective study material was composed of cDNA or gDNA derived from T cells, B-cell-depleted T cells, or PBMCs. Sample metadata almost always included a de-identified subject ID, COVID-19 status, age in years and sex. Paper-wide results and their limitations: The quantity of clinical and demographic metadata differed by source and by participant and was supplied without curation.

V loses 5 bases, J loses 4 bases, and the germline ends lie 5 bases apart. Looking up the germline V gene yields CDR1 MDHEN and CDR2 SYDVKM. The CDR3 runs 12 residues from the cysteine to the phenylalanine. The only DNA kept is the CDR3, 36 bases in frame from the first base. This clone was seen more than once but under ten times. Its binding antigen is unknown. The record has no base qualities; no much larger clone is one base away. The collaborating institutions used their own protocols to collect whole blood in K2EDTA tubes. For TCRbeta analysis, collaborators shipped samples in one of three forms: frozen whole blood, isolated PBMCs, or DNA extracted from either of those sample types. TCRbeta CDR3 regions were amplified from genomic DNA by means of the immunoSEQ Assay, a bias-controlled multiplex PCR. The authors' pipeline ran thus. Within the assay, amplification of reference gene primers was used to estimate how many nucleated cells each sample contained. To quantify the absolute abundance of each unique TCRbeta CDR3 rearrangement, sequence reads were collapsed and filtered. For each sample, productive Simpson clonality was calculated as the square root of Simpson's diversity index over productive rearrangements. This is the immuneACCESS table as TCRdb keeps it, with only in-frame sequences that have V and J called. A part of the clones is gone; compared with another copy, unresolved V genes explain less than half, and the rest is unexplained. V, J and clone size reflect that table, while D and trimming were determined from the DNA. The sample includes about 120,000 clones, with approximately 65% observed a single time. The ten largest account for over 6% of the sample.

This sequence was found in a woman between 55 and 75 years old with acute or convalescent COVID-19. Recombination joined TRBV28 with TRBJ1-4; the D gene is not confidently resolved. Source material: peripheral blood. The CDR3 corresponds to CASSVLNEKLFF. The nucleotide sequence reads TGTGCCAGCAGTGTCCTTAATGAAAAACTGTTTTTT.